This T cell receptor beta chain was observed in a study of blood T cell repertoires in COVID-19. Study-wide context: The United States, Italy and Spain supplied acute and convalescent COVID-19 samples. Nucleic acid was either cDNA or gDNA, and it came from T cells, B-cell-depleted T cells, or PBMCs.

Under the authors' procedure: Estimates of nucleated cell counts were drawn from the amplification of reference gene primers. Clones were read by immunoSEQ multiplex PCR, and TCRdb kept only the in-frame ones, dropping some. V and J calls plus clone size are reproduced from that table; the DNA served to infer D and trimming. The data show some 150,000 clones, 65% to 90% seen once. V shed 0 bases and J shed 3 bases, with 14 bases lying between them. Per germline, CDR1 LGHDT and CDR2 YNNKEL (reference sequence). This CDR3 spans 16 amino acids. The chain has TRBV3-1 (or the pseudogene TRBV3-2) and TRBJ1-1, with D possibly being TRBD1 (5 bases). The sample was peripheral blood. This receptor was obtained from a woman aged 50 to 65 with acute or convalescent COVID-19. The CDR3 loop reads CASSQDRGGDYTEAFF. CDR3 nucleotide sequence: TGTGCCAGCAGCCAAGATCGTGGGGGGGATTACACTGAAGCTTTCTTT.